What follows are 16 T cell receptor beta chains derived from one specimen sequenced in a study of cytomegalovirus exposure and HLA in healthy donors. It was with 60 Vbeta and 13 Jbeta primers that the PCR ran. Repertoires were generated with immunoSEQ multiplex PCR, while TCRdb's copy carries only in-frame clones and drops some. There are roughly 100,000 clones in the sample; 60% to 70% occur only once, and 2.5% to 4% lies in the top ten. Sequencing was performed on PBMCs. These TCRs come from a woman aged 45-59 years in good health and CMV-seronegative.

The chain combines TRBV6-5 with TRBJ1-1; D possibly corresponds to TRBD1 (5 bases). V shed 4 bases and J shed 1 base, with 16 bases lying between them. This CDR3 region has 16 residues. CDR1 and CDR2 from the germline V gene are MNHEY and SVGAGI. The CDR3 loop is CASSLEWGVSNTEAFF. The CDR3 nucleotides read TGTGCCAGCAGTTTAGAATGGGGGGTATCGAACACTGAAGCTTTCTTT.

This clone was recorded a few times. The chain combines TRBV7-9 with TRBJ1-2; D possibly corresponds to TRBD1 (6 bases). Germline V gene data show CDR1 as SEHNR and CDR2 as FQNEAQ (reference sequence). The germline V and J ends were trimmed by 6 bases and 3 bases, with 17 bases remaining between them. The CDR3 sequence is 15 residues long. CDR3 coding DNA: TGTGCCAGCAGAACAACAGGGTTGGCCTACTATGGCTACACCTTC. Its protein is CASRTTGLAYYGYTF.

The CDR3: CAISVGGGAEETQYF. As DNA, the CDR3 is TGTGCCATCAGTGTAGGGGGGGGCGCGGAAGAGACCCAGTACTTC. The V call is TRBV10-3, the J call TRBJ2-5; tentatively, D is TRBD2 (7 bases). V lost 4 bases to trimming and J lost 3 bases, with 15 bases between them. The CDR3 extends over 15 amino acids. CDR1 and CDR2 (germline): ENHRY, SYGVKD.

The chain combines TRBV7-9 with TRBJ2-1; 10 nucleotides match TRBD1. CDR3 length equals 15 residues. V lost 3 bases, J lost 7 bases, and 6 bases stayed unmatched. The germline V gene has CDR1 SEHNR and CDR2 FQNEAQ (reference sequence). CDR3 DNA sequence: TGTGCCAGCAGCTTCCGGGACAGGGGTGTAAATGAGCAGTTCTTC. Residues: CASSFRDRGVNEQFF.

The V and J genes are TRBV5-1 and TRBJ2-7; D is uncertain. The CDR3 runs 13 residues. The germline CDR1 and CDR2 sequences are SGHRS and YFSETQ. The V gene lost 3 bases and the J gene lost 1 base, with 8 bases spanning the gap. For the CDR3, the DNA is TGCGCCAGCAGCTACCCCGGGTCCTACGAGCAGTACTTC. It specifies CASSYPGSYEQYF.

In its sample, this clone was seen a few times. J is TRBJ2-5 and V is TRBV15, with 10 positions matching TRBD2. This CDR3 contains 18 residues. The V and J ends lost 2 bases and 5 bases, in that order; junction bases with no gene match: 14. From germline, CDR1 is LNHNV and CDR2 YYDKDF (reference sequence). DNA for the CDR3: TGTGCCACCAGCAGAACACCATATTCAGCGGGAGGGGAGGAGACCCAGTACTTC. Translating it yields CATSRTPYSAGGEETQYF.

The CDR3 coding sequence is TGTGCCAGCAGTGGAGGGGGGGCTGCGGATGGCTACACCTTC. It is translated as CASSGGGAADGYTF. The chain recombines TRBV6-1 with TRBJ1-2, with a possible D match to TRBD1 (6 bases). From germline, CDR1 is MNHNS and CDR2 SASEGT. V was pared by 4 bases and J by 6 bases, with 15 bases between. This CDR3 contains 14 residues.

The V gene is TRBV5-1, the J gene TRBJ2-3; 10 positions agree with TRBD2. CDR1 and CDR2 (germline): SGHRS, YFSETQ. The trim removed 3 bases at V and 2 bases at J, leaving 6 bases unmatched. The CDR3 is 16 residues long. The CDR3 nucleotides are TGCGCCAGCAGCTCGGGGACTAGCGTCAACACAGATACGCAGTATTTT. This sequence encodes CASSSGTSVNTDTQYF. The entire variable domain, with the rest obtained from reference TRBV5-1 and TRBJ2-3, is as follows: KAGVTQTPRYLIKTRGQQVTLSCSPISGHRSVSWYQQTPGQGLQFLFEYFSETQRNKGNFPGRFSGRQFSNSRSEMNVSTLELGDSALYLCASSSGTSVNTDTQYFGPGTRLTVL.

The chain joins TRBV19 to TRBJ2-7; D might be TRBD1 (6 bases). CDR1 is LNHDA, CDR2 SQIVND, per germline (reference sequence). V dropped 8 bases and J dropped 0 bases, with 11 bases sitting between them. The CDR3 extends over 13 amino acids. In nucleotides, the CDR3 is TGTGCCAGTGGACAGCACTTCTCCTACGAGCAGTACTTC. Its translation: CASGQHFSYEQYF.

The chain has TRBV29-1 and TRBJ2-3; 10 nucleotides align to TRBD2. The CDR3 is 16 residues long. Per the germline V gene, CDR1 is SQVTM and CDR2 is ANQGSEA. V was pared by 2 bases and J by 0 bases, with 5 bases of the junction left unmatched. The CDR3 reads CSVELAGAKSTDTQYF. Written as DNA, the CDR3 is TGCAGCGTTGAACTAGCGGGAGCCAAAAGCACAGATACGCAGTATTTT.

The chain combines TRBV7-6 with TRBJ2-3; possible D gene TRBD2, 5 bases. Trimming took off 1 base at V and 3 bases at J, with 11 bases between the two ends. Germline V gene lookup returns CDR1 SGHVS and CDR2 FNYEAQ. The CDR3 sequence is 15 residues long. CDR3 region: CASSLGTLRTDTQYF. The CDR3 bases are TGTGCCAGCAGCTTAGGGACTCTAAGGACAGATACGCAGTATTTT. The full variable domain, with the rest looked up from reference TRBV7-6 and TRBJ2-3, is GAGVSQSPRYKVTKRGQDVALRCDPISGHVSLYWYRQALGQGPEFLTYFNYEAQQDKSGLPNDRFSAERPEGSISTLTIQRTEQRDSAMYRCASSLGTLRTDTQYFGPGTRLTVL.

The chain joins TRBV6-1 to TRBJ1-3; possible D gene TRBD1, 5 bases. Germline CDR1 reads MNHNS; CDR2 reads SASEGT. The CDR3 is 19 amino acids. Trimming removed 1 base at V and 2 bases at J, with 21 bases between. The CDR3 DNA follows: TGTGCCAGCAGTGAAGGACTTTACAGGAATTCTATGACTGGAAACACCATATATTTT. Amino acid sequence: CASSEGLYRNSMTGNTIYF.

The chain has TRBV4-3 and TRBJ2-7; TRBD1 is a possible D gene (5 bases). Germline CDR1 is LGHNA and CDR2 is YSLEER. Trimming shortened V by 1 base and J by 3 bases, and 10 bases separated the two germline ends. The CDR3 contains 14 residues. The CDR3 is CASSQGTTNYEQYF. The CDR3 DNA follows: TGCGCCAGCAGCCAAGGGACAACCAACTACGAGCAGTACTTC.

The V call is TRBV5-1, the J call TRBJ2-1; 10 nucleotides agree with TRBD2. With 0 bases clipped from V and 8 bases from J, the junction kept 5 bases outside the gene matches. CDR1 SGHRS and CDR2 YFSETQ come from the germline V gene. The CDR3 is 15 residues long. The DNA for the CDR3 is TGCGCCAGCAGCTTGGTGTCTAGCGGGAGCGATGAGCAGTTCTTC. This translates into CASSLVSSGSDEQFF.

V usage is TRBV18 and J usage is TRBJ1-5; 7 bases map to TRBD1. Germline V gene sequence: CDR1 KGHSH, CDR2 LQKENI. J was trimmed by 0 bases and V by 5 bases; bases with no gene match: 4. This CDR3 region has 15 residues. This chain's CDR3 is CASSIGTVSNQPQHF. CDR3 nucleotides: TGTGCCAGCTCAATTGGGACAGTTAGCAATCAGCCCCAGCATTTT.

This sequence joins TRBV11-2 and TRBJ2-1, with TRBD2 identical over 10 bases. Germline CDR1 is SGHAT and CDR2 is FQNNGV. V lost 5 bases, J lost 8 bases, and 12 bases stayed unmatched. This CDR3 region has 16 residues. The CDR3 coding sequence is TGTGCCAGCAGCCAAACGCGTAGCGGGAGGAGTCATGAGCAGTTCTTC. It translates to CASSQTRSGRSHEQFF.